The 29 T cell receptor beta chains below were found in one sample sequenced in a study of T-cell memory formation after mild COVID-19 (dated by TCRdb to the early 2020s). Library generation was performed with 5' RACE. Sequencing relied on an Illumina NovaSeq 6000. TCRdb reprocessed the public reads (quality trimming at Q25 with fastp, clone calling with MiXCR) and kept in-frame beta chains. A single entry per CDR3 protein holds the most common genes and DNA from its merged rows. The sample table lists under 300,000 distinct CDR3 sequences, under 8.5% of them with a count of one. Roughly 23% of the sample belongs to the ten largest clones. The sequenced material came from PBMCs or a T cell subset sorted from them (not recorded which). These receptor sequences come from a man in his late teens or twenties who had mild COVID-19 (a few samples of this study predate the infection). The sample titles of this study are shuffled in the database, so cell type and time point are left out; the donor was told from shared clones.

The rearrangement joins TRBV7-8 to TRBJ1-5; D call uncertain. The V and J ends lost 4 bases and 5 bases respectively, with 9 bases between them. This CDR3 contains 13 residues. From germline, CDR1 is SGHVS and CDR2 FQNEAQ. The CDR3 loop is CASSSQRHQPQHF. CDR3 coding DNA: TGTGCCAGCAGCTCCCAACGTCATCAGCCCCAGCATTTT. The variable domain in full, completed from reference TRBV7-8 and TRBJ1-5, reads GAGVSQSPRYKVAKRGQDVALRCDPISGHVSLFWYQQALGQGPEFLTYFQNEAQLDKSGLPSDRFFAERPEGSVSTLKIQRTQQEDSAVYLCASSSQRHQPQHFGDGTRLSIL.

This clonotype was seen a handful of times. Compared with germline, one end of the junction differs, possibly owing to a read error. The V and J genes are TRBV7-2 and TRBJ2-7, with TRBD2 matching over 11 bases. The CDR3 has 20 amino acids. Germline CDR1 is SGHTA and CDR2 is FQGNSA. CDR3 bases: TGTGTCAGCAGCCGCCAAATCGGTGGACTAGCGGGCTCGAGCTCCTACGAGCAGTACTTC. Its translation is CVSSRQIGGLAGSSSYEQYF.

The chain is built from TRBV27 and TRBJ2-7; TRBD1 or TRBD2 may be the D gene (6 bases each). The germline CDR1 and CDR2 sequences are MNHEY and SMNVEV (reference sequence). The V end was cut by 7 bases, the J end by 6 bases, with 10 bases between. The CDR3 runs 11 residues. This CDR3 is CASTGGGEQYF. The DNA of the CDR3 is TGTGCCAGCACCGGAGGGGGCGAGCAGTACTTC.

This clonotype came up a few times. The chain combines TRBV7-9 with TRBJ1-2, with D uncertain. V was pared by 3 bases and J by 8 bases, with 10 bases between. The CDR3 contains 12 residues. Germline V lookup: CDR1 SEHNR, CDR2 FQNEAQ (reference sequence). The DNA for the CDR3 is TGTGCCAGCAGCTTCGAGGGAAACGGCTACACCTTC. This gives the protein CASSFEGNGYTF.

J is TRBJ1-5 and V is TRBV6-5; D might be TRBD1 (6 bases). With 5 bases removed from V and 6 bases from J, the gap between germline ends came to 11 bases. This CDR3 has 13 residues. CDR1 and CDR2 (germline): MNHEY, SVGAGI. The DNA for the CDR3 is TGTGCCAGCAGTCAGGGGTTCAGTCAGCCCCAGCATTTT. This gives the protein CASSQGFSQPQHF.

CDR3 in DNA: TGCGCCAGCAGCGTTCGTCCGGGACCTGGGGAGACCCAGTACTTC. Translation: CASSVRPGPGETQYF. V and J are TRBV4-1 and TRBJ2-5; D tentatively reads TRBD1 or TRBD2 (5 bases each). The CDR3 has 15 amino acids. CDR1 and CDR2 (germline): MGHRA, YSYEKL. Trimming cost V 5 bases and J 5 bases, with 18 bases left between them.

CDR3 region: CASSDPGQGLHQPQHF. In nucleotides, the CDR3 is TGTGCCAGCAGCGATCCGGGACAGGGGCTTCATCAGCCCCAGCATTTT. The gene calls are TRBV6-2 or TRBV6-3 and TRBJ1-5, with 10 bases matching TRBD1. Germline CDR1 and CDR2: MNHEY and SVGEGT. V lost 6 bases, J lost 5 bases, and 10 bases stayed unmatched. The CDR3 totals 16 residues.

This clonotype was picked up a small number of times. V and J are TRBV27 and TRBJ1-1, with TRBD1 matching 8 bases. V was clipped by 5 bases and J by 11 bases; unmatched bases: 7. CDR1 is MNHEY and CDR2 is SMNVEV in the germline V gene (reference sequence). The CDR3 contains 12 residues. The CDR3 nucleotides read TGTGCCAGCAGTACTGGACAGGGCAGCGCTTTCTTT. Amino acid sequence: CASSTGQGSAFF.

This clonotype appeared a few times. The rearrangement uses TRBV4-3 and TRBJ2-7; 7 nucleotides align to TRBD1. The V segment lost 0 bases and the J segment 3 bases; nucleotides outside the gene matches: 5. Per germline, CDR1 LGHNA and CDR2 YSLEER. The CDR3 contains 15 residues. The CDR3 loop reads CASSQERGLSYEQYF. CDR3 DNA: TGCGCCAGCAGCCAAGAGAGGGGGCTGAGCTACGAGCAGTACTTC.

This clonotype was seen ten or more times. V gene TRBV6-5 combines with J gene TRBJ1-2; D gene uncertain. Germline V gives CDR1 MNHEY, CDR2 SVGAGI. CDR3 length: 14 amino acids. The V end lost 6 bases, the J end lost 4 bases, and 15 bases lay between the germline ends. The CDR3 region has the DNA TGTGCCAGCAGCATGACGCATCTTGGCTATGGCTACACCTTC. This encodes CASSMTHLGYGYTF.

The V and J genes are TRBV9 and TRBJ1-1; TRBD1 is a possible D gene (6 bases). This CDR3 region has 13 residues. Germline values: CDR1 SGDLS, CDR2 YYNGEE. Trimming took 3 bases from V and 4 from J, leaving 10 bases between them. The DNA for the CDR3 is TGTGCCAGCAGCGAGGGGGGGGCCACTGAAGCTTTCTTT. Translating gives CASSEGGATEAFF.

This chain joins TRBV5-1 and TRBJ1-2, with 8 positions matching TRBD1. The length of the CDR3 is 15 residues. V lost 0 bases, J lost 7 bases, and 8 bases stayed unmatched. Germline-derived CDR1 and CDR2 are SGHRS and YFSETQ. The CDR3 DNA is TGCGCCAGCAGCTTGGCAGTAATGGACAGGGCTGGCTACACCTTC. Protein product: CASSLAVMDRAGYTF.

The chain carries TRBV4-3 and TRBJ2-4; D tentatively reads TRBD1 or TRBD2 (6 bases each). Germline loops: CDR1 LGHNA, CDR2 YSLEER. This CDR3 contains 15 residues. With 4 bases removed from V and 1 base from J, the gap between germline ends came to 11 bases. CDR3 nucleotide sequence: TGCGCCAGCAGCCTAGGAGGGGGGGCCAAAAACATTCAGTACTTC. Its protein product is CASSLGGGAKNIQYF.

J is TRBJ1-6 and V is TRBV12-3 or TRBV12-4; weak D call: TRBD1 (5 bases). Trimming cost V 0 bases and J 4 bases, with 7 bases left between them. There are 15 residues in the CDR3. The CDR3: CASSLAGLYNSPLHF. The CDR3 DNA sequence: TGTGCCAGCAGTTTAGCGGGACTTTATAATTCACCCCTCCACTTT.

This clonotype came up a few times. The rearrangement uses TRBV20-1 and TRBJ2-5, with a possible D match to TRBD2 (6 bases). Germline values: CDR1 DFQATT, CDR2 SNEGSKA (reference sequence). Trimming cost V 5 bases and J 2 bases, with 15 bases left between them. This CDR3 contains 14 residues. CDR3 region: CSAAAWGEQETQYF. CDR3 nucleotides: TGCAGTGCTGCCGCGTGGGGGGAGCAAGAGACCCAGTACTTC.

This clonotype was observed many times. CDR3 sequence: CAISKTSGGGQETQYF. CDR3 sequence (DNA): TGTGCCATCAGCAAGACTAGCGGGGGAGGACAAGAGACCCAGTACTTC. The rearrangement uses TRBV10-3 and TRBJ2-5, with TRBD2 identical over 12 bases. Trimming took 6 bases from V and 2 from J; bases not matched to a gene: 7. CDR1 is ENHRY and CDR2 is SYGVKD in the germline V gene. The CDR3 sequence is 16 residues long.

This clonotype was detected many times. The genes are TRBV7-3 and TRBJ1-6; no firm D call. This CDR3 has 15 amino acids. V was shortened by 5 bases and J by 6 bases, with 14 bases between the two germline ends. Germline CDR1 and CDR2: SGHTA and FQGTGA. The CDR3 spells CASSERPLFNSPLHF. CDR3 bases: TGTGCCAGCAGCGAAAGACCGTTGTTTAATTCACCCCTCCACTTT.

This clonotype appeared a few times. This sequence joins TRBV7-8 and TRBJ1-6; the D gene is possibly TRBD1 (6 bases). Trimming left V 5 bases short and J 10 bases short, with 18 bases between. Germline lookup yields CDR1 SGHVS and CDR2 FQNEAQ. This CDR3 spans 15 amino acids. The CDR3 reads CASSPQGRAVSPLHF. The CDR3 coding sequence is TGTGCCAGCAGCCCACAGGGCAGGGCCGTCTCACCCCTCCACTTT.

This clonotype was seen only a few times. V gene TRBV6-5 combines with J gene TRBJ2-5; D remains unclear. This CDR3 spans 11 amino acids. Germline V gene sequence: CDR1 MNHEY, CDR2 SVGAGI. V lost 4 bases to trimming and J lost 10 bases, with 10 bases between them. CDR3 DNA: TGTGCCAGCAGTTCTCTTAGCATCCAGTACTTC. Residues: CASSSLSIQYF.

This clonotype came up many times. The chain joins TRBV7-7 to TRBJ2-7; D unresolved. V dropped 4 bases and J dropped 0 bases, with 7 bases sitting between them. The length of the CDR3 is 13 residues. Per the germline V gene, CDR1 is SSHAT and CDR2 is FNYEAQ (reference sequence). CDR3 coding DNA: TGTGCCAGCAGCTCCGCTCCCTCCTACGAGCAGTACTTC. This translates into CASSSAPSYEQYF.

This clonotype was detected a few times. This sequence joins TRBV20-1 and TRBJ2-1; 8 positions agree with TRBD1. After removal of 2 bases from V and 5 bases from J, the junction contained 8 bases not matched to a gene. Germline V gene sequence: CDR1 DFQATT, CDR2 SNEGSKA (reference sequence). This CDR3 contains 15 residues. CDR3 DNA sequence: TGCAGTGCTAGACGTACAGGGGGAGGCCACAATGAGCAGTTCTTC. This encodes CSARRTGGGHNEQFF.

The sample holds many counts of this clonotype. The chain is built from TRBV4-2 and TRBJ2-7; 7 nucleotides match TRBD1. The CDR3 runs 14 residues. V lost 4 bases to trimming and J lost 0 bases; unmatched junction nucleotides: 3. Germline CDR1 is LGHNA and CDR2 is YNFKEQ. The CDR3 DNA is TGTGCCAGCAGCCCCGGGACAGCCTCCTACGAGCAGTACGTC. Its protein product is CASSPGTASYEQYV.

V gene TRBV15 combines with J gene TRBJ2-3, with D perhaps matching TRBD2 (6 bases). Germline V gene data show CDR1 as LNHNV and CDR2 as YYDKDF (reference sequence). The CDR3 loop spans 13 amino acids. V gave up 4 bases and J gave up 5 bases, with 10 bases separating them. For the CDR3, the DNA is TGTGCCACCAGCACGGGGGATAAAGATACGCAGTATTTT. It codes for CATSTGDKDTQYF.

This clonotype appeared many times. The chain has TRBV4-2 and TRBJ1-2, with a possible D match to TRBD1 (5 bases). V lost 0 bases to trimming and J lost 5 bases, with 16 bases between them. The CDR3 totals 16 residues. Germline CDR1 reads LGHNA; CDR2 reads YNFKEQ. CDR3 loop: CASSQDRGEGTYGYTF. CDR3 sequence (DNA): TGTGCCAGCAGCCAAGATCGAGGAGAGGGGACGTATGGCTACACCTTC.

This clonotype was detected only a few times. The chain links TRBV19 to TRBJ1-2, with TRBD1 identical over 8 bases. This CDR3 spans 16 amino acids. J lost 1 base, V lost 9 bases, and 13 bases had no gene match. Germline CDR1 and CDR2: LNHDA and SQIVND (reference sequence). CDR3 nucleotides: TGTGCCAGCCATCCTCTACGCACAGGGGGTAACTATGGCTACACCTTC. Translating gives CASHPLRTGGNYGYTF.

This clonotype was detected many times. This chain links TRBV6-5 with TRBJ1-5; a possible D gene is TRBD1 (5 bases). Germline V gene data show CDR1 as MNHEY and CDR2 as SVGAGI. Trimming left V 3 bases short and J 6 bases short, with 12 bases between. The CDR3 runs 14 residues. CDR3 nucleotide sequence: TGTGCCAGCAGTTATTCACAAGGGGCTCAGCCCCAGCATTTT. Translation gives CASSYSQGAQPQHF.

This clonotype was counted only a few times. The chain employs TRBV18 and TRBJ1-4; D perhaps matches TRBD1 (6 bases). The CDR3 has 13 residues. In germline, CDR1 is KGHSH, CDR2 LQKENI. V dropped 6 bases and J dropped 6 bases, with 11 bases sitting between them. As DNA, the CDR3 is TGTGCCAGCTCCCAGGGGTTGCATGAAAAACTGTTTTTT. Translated: CASSQGLHEKLFF.

In this sample, this clonotype turned up a few times. V gene TRBV4-2 combines with J gene TRBJ1-2; D is ambiguous. The CDR3 consists of 15 residues. Trimming pared 0 bases from V and 8 bases from J, leaving 16 bases between. The germline V gene has CDR1 LGHNA and CDR2 YNFKEQ. The CDR3 DNA is TGTGCCAGCAGCCAAGATCTTGGGGTCCCTAGGGGCTACACCTTC. Residues: CASSQDLGVPRGYTF.

This clonotype was seen a few times. The chain uses TRBV12-3 or TRBV12-4 and TRBJ2-7; TRBD1 matches at 7 bases. The CDR3 has 14 residues. V was clipped by 3 bases and J by 7 bases; unmatched bases: 9. The CDR3 reads CASSFTGVGYEQYF. DNA of the CDR3: TGTGCCAGCAGTTTCACAGGGGTGGGATATGAGCAGTACTTC.